A single T cell receptor (beta chain) is shown here with its context. These data belong to a study of control samples from healthy donors and cancer patients. With V trimmed by 0 bases and J by 5 bases, 7 bases remained unmatched. This CDR3 is built from 15 residues. The germline gives CDR1 GTSNPN, CDR2 SVGIG (reference sequence). Sequencing used immunoSEQ multiplex PCR; TCRdb keeps in-frame clones, though not all of them. The sample records 95,000 to 130,000 clones, approximately 90% being singletons. The rearrangement links TRBV30 to TRBJ1-2, with 9 bases fitting TRBD1. Input material: PBMCs. The origin of this receptor is a woman aged 45-65 years with colorectal cancer. Here the CDR3 reads CAWSVTGTGMYGYTF. CDR3 in DNA: TGTGCCTGGAGTGTAACCGGGACAGGGATGTATGGCTACACCTTC.